This T cell receptor beta chain is drawn from a study of blood T cell repertoires in COVID-19 (dated by TCRdb to 2019 to 2021). Regarding the complete study: Collaborator samples came from the United States, Italy and Spain and covered acute and convalescent phases of COVID-19. The material from the prospective study consisted of cDNA or gDNA derived from T cells, B-cell-depleted T cells, or PBMCs. Subjects who had been exposed to COVID-19, were actively infected with it, or had recovered from it provided the deeply sampled blood TCRbeta repertoires that made up the dataset. The repertoires were released in a freely available public database intended as a resource for research on the immune response to SARS-CoV-2. The samples were drawn from two sources: the first 160 participants of the ongoing ImmuneRACE study, and 1,200 or so subjects contributed by 6 global collaborators. Nearly every sample came with metadata listing a de-identified subject ID, COVID-19 status, age in years and sex. Where available, HLA class I and class II types were taken from metadata supplied by the sample provider and were not determined by assay-based typing.

The CDR3 contains 16 residues, cysteine and phenylalanine counted. The entry retains the CDR3 DNA only, 48 bases that are in frame from base 1. From the germline V gene, CDR1 is SGHTA and CDR2 is FQGNSA. The germline V end is reduced by 1 base and the J end by 0 bases; junction bases left unmatched: 5. A second Seattle source provided samples from volunteer blood donors who had recovered from COVID-19. Each collaborating institution followed its own protocols to collect whole blood in K2EDTA tubes. For TCRbeta analysis, collaborator samples were shipped as frozen whole blood, as isolated PBMCs, or as DNA extracted from either sample type. The immunoSEQ Assay, a bias-controlled multiplex PCR, was used to amplify TCRbeta CDR3 regions from genomic DNA. The published analysis was carried out like this. Within the assay, amplification of reference gene primers was used to estimate how many nucleated cells each sample contained. To quantify the absolute abundance of each unique TCRbeta CDR3 rearrangement, sequence reads were collapsed and filtered. For each sample, productive Simpson clonality was calculated by taking the square root of Simpson's diversity index across productive rearrangements. TCRdb limited this immuneACCESS table to in-frame rearrangements with V and J called. A share of clones is missing; checked studies link under half to unresolved V genes, and the rest is unexplained. That table supplies the V and J calls and clone size; D and trimming were determined from the DNA. This sample comprises roughly 250,000 clones, nearly 90% of them detected only once. Together, the top ten hold 2% to 2.5% of the sample.

Beyond this particular receptor, the publication reports: The amount of clinical and demographic metadata varied by source and participant and was provided uncurated.

Comments on this clone: Its antigen is still unknown. Base quality data are lacking; no much larger clone is found one base away.

Sequencing was carried out using peripheral blood. The TCR originated in a woman aged 40-49 years who had recovered from COVID-19. The chain couples TRBV7-2 to TRBJ2-7, with 8 bases in between that match TRBD1. In nucleotides, the sequence is TGTGCCAGCAGCTTAGTATGGGACAGGCTCTCCTACGAGCAGTACTTC. It encodes CASSLVWDRLSYEQYF.